Each of the 23 T cell receptor beta chains below was sequenced from the same sample in a study of shared clonotypes between healthy human individuals. Sequencing was performed with immunoSEQ multiplex PCR; in TCRdb, only in-frame clones are kept and a portion is missing. The table lists millions of clones, roughly 96% of them singletons. The sample consisted of naive CD4+ T cells sorted from blood. The subset denotes: CD45RA+ positively selected. The receptors were gathered from a man between 18 and 35 years old in good health.

The rearrangement uses TRBV11-3 and TRBJ1-2; 9 nucleotides agree with TRBD1. J gave up 8 bases and V 0 bases, and 4 bases lay outside the gene matches. The CDR3 covers 14 residues. Germline CDR1 SGHNT, CDR2 YENEEA. CDR3 nucleotide sequence: TGTGCCAGCAGCTTAGACGGGACAGGGAGAGGCTACACCTTC. This encodes CASSLDGTGRGYTF.

The chain is built from TRBV10-3 and TRBJ2-1; TRBD1 aligns across 9 bases. Looked up from germline, CDR1 is ENHRY and CDR2 is SYGVKD. The CDR3 totals 13 residues. V shed 6 bases, J shed 8 bases, and the junction held 5 bases outside the gene matches. The CDR3 spells CAIRGTGWDEQFF. The CDR3 nucleotides read TGTGCCATCAGGGGGACAGGGTGGGATGAGCAGTTCTTC.

This clone was seen once. CDR3 protein: CAWSPRRNNEQFF. For the CDR3, the DNA is TGTGCCTGGAGTCCACGCCGAAACAATGAGCAGTTCTTC. This chain uses TRBV30 with TRBJ2-1; D remains ambiguous. The germline V gene encodes CDR1 GTSNPN and CDR2 SVGIG (reference sequence). The CDR3 has 13 residues. V lost 2 bases and J lost 5, with 10 bases in between.

This clone appeared once. The chain employs TRBV12-5 and TRBJ1-2; 11 bases line up with TRBD1. The CDR3 is 17 residues long. J lost 6 bases, V lost 7 bases, and 16 bases had no gene match. In germline, CDR1 is LGHNT, CDR2 FRNRAP. The CDR3 nucleotides read TGTGCTAGTGCCATGCCGGGACAGGGGGTAGTCACGGATGGCTACACCTTC. It is translated as CASAMPGQGVVTDGYTF.

V and J are TRBV6-5 and TRBJ1-2; D unclear. The CDR3 spans 15 residues. From germline, CDR1 is MNHEY and CDR2 SVGAGI. Trimming removed 2 bases at V and 2 bases at J, with 12 bases between. The CDR3 DNA follows: TGTGCCAGCAGTTACCGTGGCAGGCCCAACTATGGCTACACCTTC. It encodes CASSYRGRPNYGYTF.

The CDR3 loop is CASSLLGRGVTDTQYF. The CDR3 DNA sequence: TGTGCCAGCAGCTTATTGGGCAGGGGGGTCACAGATACGCAGTATTTT. V is TRBV7-9 and J is TRBJ2-3, with D tentatively TRBD1 (7 bases). This CDR3 is 16 amino acids long. The germline V and J ends were trimmed by 2 bases and 2 bases, with 14 bases remaining between them. Germline values: CDR1 SEHNR, CDR2 FQNEAQ (reference sequence).

The V and J genes are TRBV10-1 and TRBJ2-4; D unclear. Germline assignment: CDR1 WNHNN and CDR2 SYGVQD (reference sequence). The V and J ends lost 6 bases and 0 bases respectively, with 9 bases between them. The CDR3 extends over 14 amino acids. CDR3 bases: TGCGCCAGCAGCGAGGACCTAGCCAAAAACATTCAGTACTTC. It yields the protein CASSEDLAKNIQYF.

The J gene is TRBJ1-5, the V gene TRBV15; D perhaps matches TRBD1 (5 bases). The CDR3 covers 15 residues. Germline V gene sequence: CDR1 LNHNV, CDR2 YYDKDF (reference sequence). The V end was cut by 1 base, the J end by 3 bases, with 10 bases between. CDR3 sequence: CATSRAGTVNQPQHF. For the CDR3, the DNA is TGTGCCACCAGCAGAGCCGGGACGGTCAATCAGCCCCAGCATTTT.

With regard to this clone: Different DNA sequences within this sample yield the same CDR3. This chain uses TRBV4-1 with TRBJ2-7; 11 bases fit TRBD1. The length of the CDR3 is 15 residues. Looked up from germline, CDR1 is MGHRA and CDR2 is YSYEKL. The V segment lost 4 bases and the J segment 4 bases; nucleotides outside the gene matches: 6. The CDR3 nucleotides are TGCGCCAGCAGCCGCGGTGGACAGGGGGCTTACGAGCAGTACTTC. Residues: CASSRGGQGAYEQYF.

The chain combines TRBV18 with TRBJ2-1; a weak D match, TRBD1 (5 bases). CDR1 is KGHSH, CDR2 LQKENI, per germline. V lost 4 bases to trimming and J lost 11 bases, with 18 bases between them. This CDR3 region has 14 residues. The CDR3 region has the DNA TGTGCCAGCTCACAGGACAAGACCGGAATAAAGCAGTTCTTC. Protein: CASSQDKTGIKQFF.

Worth noting for this clone: At the DNA level, this CDR3 is encoded by other sequences in the same sample as well. This rearrangement joins TRBV19 to TRBJ2-5; no definite D call. V was shortened by 1 base and J by 2 bases, with 8 bases between the two germline ends. The CDR3 consists of 14 residues. Germline assignment: CDR1 LNHDA and CDR2 SQIVND (reference sequence). CDR3 loop: CASSIGQGQETQYF. The CDR3 DNA sequence: TGTGCCAGTAGTATAGGTCAAGGACAAGAGACCCAGTACTTC.

The count of this clone is one. The chain uses TRBV10-3 and TRBJ1-1; D is uncertain. Trimming pared 3 bases from V and 4 bases from J, leaving 15 bases between. Germline values: CDR1 ENHRY, CDR2 SYGVKD. This CDR3 is built from 15 residues. The CDR3 coding sequence is TGTGCCATCAGTGATTTTGAGGGTCAGAGCACTGAAGCTTTCTTT. It yields the protein CAISDFEGQSTEAFF.

CDR3 region: CASSLQRGGKETQYF. DNA of the CDR3: TGTGCCAGCAGCTTACAGCGGGGAGGGAAAGAGACCCAGTACTTC. The chain employs TRBV7-2 and TRBJ2-5, with 7 bases identical to TRBD2. The V and J ends lost 2 bases and 3 bases, in that order; junction bases with no gene match: 6. CDR1 is SGHTA, CDR2 FQGNSA, per germline. The CDR3 loop spans 15 amino acids.

The V call is TRBV11-2, the J call TRBJ2-2; tentative D call: TRBD2 (5 bases). CDR1 and CDR2 (germline): SGHAT, FQNNGV. The CDR3 sequence is 15 residues long. Trimming left V 4 bases short and J 1 base short, with 10 bases between. This chain's CDR3 is CASSSIRGNTGELFF. Here the CDR3 DNA reads TGTGCCAGCAGCTCGATCCGGGGGAACACCGGGGAGCTGTTTTTT. Using reference TRBV11-2 and TRBJ2-2 for the parts outside the CDR3, the full variable domain is EAGVAQSPRYKIIEKRQSVAFWCNPISGHATLYWYQQILGQGPKLLIQFQNNGVVDDSQLPKDRFSAERLKGVDSTLKIQPAKLEDSAVYLCASSSIRGNTGELFFGEGSRLTVL.

V is TRBV6-6 and J is TRBJ1-4; 11 nucleotides match TRBD1. Germline V gene lookup returns CDR1 MNHNY and CDR2 SVGAGI (reference sequence). V shed 4 bases, J shed 7 bases, and the junction held 8 bases outside the gene matches. The CDR3 covers 16 residues. For the CDR3, the DNA is TGTGCCAGCAGTTTACGAGGACAGGGGGCTAGTGAAAAACTGTTTTTT. Translation gives CASSLRGQGASEKLFF.

The chain uses TRBV5-1 and TRBJ2-3; no reliable D call. Germline-derived CDR1 and CDR2 are SGHRS and YFSETQ. Deletions cut 6 bases from V and 0 bases from J, with 8 bases between. This CDR3 comprises 13 residues. This CDR3 is CASKGGSTDTQYF. The CDR3, as DNA: TGCGCCAGCAAGGGCGGTAGCACAGATACGCAGTATTTT.

This chain joins TRBV6-4 and TRBJ1-6; TRBD1 matches 12 bases. The CDR3 extends over 15 amino acids. Germline values: CDR1 MRHNA, CDR2 SNTAGT. V shed 4 bases and J 7 bases; nucleotides not matched to a gene: 2. The CDR3 region has the DNA TGTGCCAGCAGTGGCGGGACAGGGGGCAATTCACCCCTCCACTTT. Encoded protein: CASSGGTGGNSPLHF.

V usage is TRBV5-1 and J usage is TRBJ2-4, with D uncertain. Germline CDR1 SGHRS, CDR2 YFSETQ. This CDR3 comprises 17 residues. Trimming removed 0 bases from V and 0 bases from J, with 13 bases in between. DNA of the CDR3: TGCGCCAGCAGCTTGGCCCCGGCAGTTCTAGCCAAAAACATTCAGTACTTC. Protein: CASSLAPAVLAKNIQYF.

The chain joins TRBV4-2 to TRBJ1-3, with no clear D. Germline assignment: CDR1 LGHNA and CDR2 YNFKEQ. V lost 1 base, J lost 0 bases, and 10 bases lay in between. The length of the CDR3 is 16 residues. CDR3 sequence: CASSQAVDSSGNTIYF. CDR3 coding DNA: TGTGCCAGCAGCCAAGCGGTCGATTCCTCTGGAAACACCATATATTTT.

The chain joins TRBV28 to TRBJ1-4, with no clear D. CDR1 and CDR2 (germline): MDHEN, SYDVKM. This CDR3 is 13 amino acids long. V lost 6 bases to trimming and J lost 14 bases, with 19 bases between them. The CDR3 reads CASSRSPPFRLFF. The CDR3 DNA reads as TGTGCCAGCAGCCGCTCACCCCCATTTCGGCTGTTTTTT. The complete variable domain, with remaining parts taken from reference TRBV28 and TRBJ1-4, reads DVKVTQSSRYLVKRTGEKVFLECVQDMDHENMFWYRQDPGLGLRLIYFSYDVKMKEKGDIPEGYSVSREKKERFSLILESASTNQTSMYLCASSRSPPFRLFFGSGTQLSVL.

Worth noting for this clone: Other nucleotide sequences from this sample produce the same CDR3. The genes are TRBV5-1 and TRBJ2-2, with D possibly matching TRBD1 (5 bases). The CDR3 contains 14 residues. Germline V lookup: CDR1 SGHRS, CDR2 YFSETQ. Trimming took off 4 bases at V and 2 bases at J, with 9 bases between the two ends. CDR3 amino acids: CASSLGHNTGELFF. The CDR3 nucleotides read TGCGCCAGCAGCCTCGGACATAACACCGGGGAGCTGTTTTTT. Full variable domain (rest looked up from reference TRBV5-1 and TRBJ2-2): KAGVTQTPRYLIKTRGQQVTLSCSPISGHRSVSWYQQTPGQGLQFLFEYFSETQRNKGNFPGRFSGRQFSNSRSEMNVSTLELGDSALYLCASSLGHNTGELFFGEGSRLTVL.

Turning to this clone: This sample also contains other DNA sequences that code for the same CDR3. This chain joins TRBV5-1 and TRBJ2-2; 8 bases match TRBD2. The germline CDR1 and CDR2 sequences are SGHRS and YFSETQ. J lost 1 base, V lost 0 bases, and 2 bases had no gene match. The CDR3 extends over 16 amino acids. CDR3 amino acids: CASSLGTSGNTGELFF. The CDR3 DNA sequence: TGCGCCAGCAGCTTGGGAACTAGCGGGAACACCGGGGAGCTGTTTTTT.

The CDR3: CASSQDRSGVGDIQYF. The CDR3 bases are TGCGCCAGCAGCCAAGATAGGTCGGGGGTTGGGGACATTCAGTACTTC. The J gene is TRBJ2-4, the V gene TRBV4-3, with a possible D match to TRBD2 (6 bases). The germline V and J ends were trimmed by 0 bases and 8 bases, with 17 bases remaining between them. The V gene's germline CDR1 is LGHNA and CDR2 YSLEER. The CDR3 length is 16 residues.